This T cell receptor (beta chain) was sequenced during a study of shared clonotypes between healthy human individuals. Study context: Serving as donors were two women and a few men, whose ages spanned 18 to 49. General study findings and limits: The genetic and exposure-history diversity represented was limited by few donors.

The study drew its donors from healthy HIV-negative adults without recent acute infections or vaccinations. Deep-level running was used for the assay. Sequencing used immunoSEQ multiplex PCR; TCRdb keeps in-frame clones, though not all of them. Counted here are roughly 300,000 clones, about 70% occurring once; the ten biggest clones make up 10%. Comments on this clone: What it binds is not known.

The sample taken for sequencing was memory CD4+ T cells sorted from blood. Documented subset: CD45RA-negative fraction. This clonotype was obtained from a man younger than 40 in good health.

As DNA, the CDR3 is TGCGCCAGCAAAACGGGACAGGGGGCCGGCGAGCAGTACTTC. This gives the protein CASKTGQGAGEQYF. This chain connects TRBV5-1 to TRBJ2-7; 12 bases match TRBD1. The CDR3 length is 14 residues. Losses at the gene ends were 6 bases for V and 6 bases for J; bases not matched to a gene: 7. Looked up from germline, CDR1 is SGHRS and CDR2 is YFSETQ.